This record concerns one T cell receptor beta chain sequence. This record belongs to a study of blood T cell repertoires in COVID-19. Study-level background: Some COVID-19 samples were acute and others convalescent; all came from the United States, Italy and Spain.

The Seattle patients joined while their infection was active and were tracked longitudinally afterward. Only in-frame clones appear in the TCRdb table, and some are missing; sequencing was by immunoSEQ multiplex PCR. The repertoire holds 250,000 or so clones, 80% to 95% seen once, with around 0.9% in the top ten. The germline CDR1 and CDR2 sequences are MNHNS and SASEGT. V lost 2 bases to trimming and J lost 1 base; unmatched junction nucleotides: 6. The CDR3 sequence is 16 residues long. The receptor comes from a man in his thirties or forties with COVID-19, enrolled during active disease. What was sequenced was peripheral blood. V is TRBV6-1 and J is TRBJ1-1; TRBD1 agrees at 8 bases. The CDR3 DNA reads TGTGCCAGCAGTGAACGGGACAGGCGTTGGAACACTGAAGCTTTCTTT. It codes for CASSERDRRWNTEAFF.